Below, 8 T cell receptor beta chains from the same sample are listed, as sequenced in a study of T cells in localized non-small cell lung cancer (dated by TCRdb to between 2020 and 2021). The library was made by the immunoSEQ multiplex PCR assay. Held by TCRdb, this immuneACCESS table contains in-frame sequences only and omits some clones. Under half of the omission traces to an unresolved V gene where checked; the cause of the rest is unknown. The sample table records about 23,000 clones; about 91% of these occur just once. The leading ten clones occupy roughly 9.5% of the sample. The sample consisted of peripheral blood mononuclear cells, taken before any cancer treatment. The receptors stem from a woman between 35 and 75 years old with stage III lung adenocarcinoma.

CDR3 sequence reads: CATTNTEAFF. CDR3 DNA sequence: TGTGCCACCACGAACACTGAAGCTTTCTTT. The chain has TRBV19 and TRBJ1-1; the D is unclear. The germline CDR1 and CDR2 sequences are LNHDA and SQIVND (reference sequence). The CDR3 has 10 amino acids. V shed 10 bases and J shed 1 base, with 4 bases lying between them.

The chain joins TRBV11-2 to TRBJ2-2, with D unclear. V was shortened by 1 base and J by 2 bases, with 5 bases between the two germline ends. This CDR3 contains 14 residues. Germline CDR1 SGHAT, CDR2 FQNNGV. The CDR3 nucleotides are TGTGCCAGCAGCTTAGGGCTAAACACCGGGGAGCTGTTTTTT. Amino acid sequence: CASSLGLNTGELFF. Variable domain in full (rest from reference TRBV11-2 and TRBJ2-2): EAGVAQSPRYKIIEKRQSVAFWCNPISGHATLYWYQQILGQGPKLLIQFQNNGVVDDSQLPKDRFSAERLKGVDSTLKIQPAKLEDSAVYLCASSLGLNTGELFFGEGSRLTVL.

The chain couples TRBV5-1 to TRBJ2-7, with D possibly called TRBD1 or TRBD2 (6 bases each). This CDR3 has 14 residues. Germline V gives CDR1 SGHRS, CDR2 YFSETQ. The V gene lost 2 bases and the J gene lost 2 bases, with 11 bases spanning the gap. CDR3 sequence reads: CASSFGGDTYEQYF. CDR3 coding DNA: TGCGCCAGCAGCTTTGGAGGGGACACCTACGAGCAGTACTTC.

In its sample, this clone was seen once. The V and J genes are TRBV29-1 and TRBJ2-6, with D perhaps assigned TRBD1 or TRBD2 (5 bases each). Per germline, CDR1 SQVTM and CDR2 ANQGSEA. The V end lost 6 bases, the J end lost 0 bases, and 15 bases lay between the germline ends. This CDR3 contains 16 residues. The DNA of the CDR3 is TGCAGCGTCCGGGACCCTAACCTCTCTGGGGCCAACGTCCTGACTTTC. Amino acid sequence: CSVRDPNLSGANVLTF.

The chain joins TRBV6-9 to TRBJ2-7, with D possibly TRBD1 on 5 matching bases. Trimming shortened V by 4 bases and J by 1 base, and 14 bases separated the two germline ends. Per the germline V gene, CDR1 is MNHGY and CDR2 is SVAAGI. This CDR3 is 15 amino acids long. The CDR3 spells CASSFAGDSSYEQYF. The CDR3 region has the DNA TGTGCCAGCAGTTTTGCCGGCGACAGTTCCTACGAGCAGTACTTC.

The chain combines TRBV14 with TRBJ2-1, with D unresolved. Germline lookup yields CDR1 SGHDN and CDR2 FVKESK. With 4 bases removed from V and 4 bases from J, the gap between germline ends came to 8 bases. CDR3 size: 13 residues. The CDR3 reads CASSLLLYNEQFF. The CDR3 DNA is TGTGCCAGCAGCCTCCTCCTTTACAATGAGCAGTTCTTC.

CDR3: CASKGQPSSYEQYF. In nucleotides, the CDR3 is TGTGCCAGTAAGGGACAACCGAGCTCCTACGAGCAGTACTTC. V and J are TRBV19 and TRBJ2-7; a possible D gene is TRBD1 (6 bases). The CDR3 has 14 amino acids. CDR1 is LNHDA, CDR2 SQIVND, per germline (reference sequence). Trimming took 7 bases from V and 0 from J, leaving 13 bases between them.

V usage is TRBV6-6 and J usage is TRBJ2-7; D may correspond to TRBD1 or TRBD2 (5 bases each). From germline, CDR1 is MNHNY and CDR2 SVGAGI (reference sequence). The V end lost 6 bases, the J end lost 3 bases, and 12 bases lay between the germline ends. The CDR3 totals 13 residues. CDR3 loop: CASSRGDYYEQYF. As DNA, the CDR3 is TGTGCCAGCAGCAGAGGGGATTACTACGAGCAGTACTTC.